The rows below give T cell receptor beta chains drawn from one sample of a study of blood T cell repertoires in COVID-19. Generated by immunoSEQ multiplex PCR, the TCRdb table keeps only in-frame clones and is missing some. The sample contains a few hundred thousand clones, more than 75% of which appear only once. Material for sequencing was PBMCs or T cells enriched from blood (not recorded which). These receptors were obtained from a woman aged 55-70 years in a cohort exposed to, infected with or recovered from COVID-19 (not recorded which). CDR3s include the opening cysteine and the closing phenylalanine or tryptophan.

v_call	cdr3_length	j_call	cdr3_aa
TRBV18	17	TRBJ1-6	CASSPLPGQGSNSPLHF
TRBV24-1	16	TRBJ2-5	CATSDLSDRAEETQYF
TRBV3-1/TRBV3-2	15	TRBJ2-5	CASSLYRTSSETQYF
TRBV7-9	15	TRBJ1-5	CASSLGTGKDQPQHF
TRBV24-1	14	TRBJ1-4	CATSDPGVGEKLFF
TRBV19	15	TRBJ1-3	CASSTQGIAGNTIYF
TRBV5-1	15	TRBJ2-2	CASSFRTGGIGELFF
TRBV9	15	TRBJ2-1	CASSDVAASYNEQFF
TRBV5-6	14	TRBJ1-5	CASSWTGGNQPQHF
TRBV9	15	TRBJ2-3	CASSVYQDYTDTQYF
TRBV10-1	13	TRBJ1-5	CASSSQGNQPQHF
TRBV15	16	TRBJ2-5	CATSRNTGARGETQYF
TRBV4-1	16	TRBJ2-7	CASSQIPTGKDYEQYF
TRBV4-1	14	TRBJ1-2	CASSQVGTGHGYTF
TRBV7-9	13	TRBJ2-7	CAIAGDPTREQYF
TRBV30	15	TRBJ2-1	CAWSVTASSYNEQFF